This T cell receptor beta chain derives from a study of blood T cell repertoires in COVID-19. Study information: The United States, Italy and Spain were the sources of the acute and convalescent COVID-19 samples. PBMCs, B-cell-depleted T cells, or T cells provided the cDNA or gDNA that made up the material.

Germline V gives CDR1 DFQATT, CDR2 SNEGSKA (reference sequence). CDR3 length equals 14 residues. The junction had 7 bases not matched to a gene; V was cut back by 3 bases and J by 5 bases. Per the original methods: Reference gene primer amplification yielded estimated nucleated cell counts. Profiling relied on immunoSEQ multiplex PCR, and the TCRdb table lists in-frame clones only, not all of them. V and J calls plus clone size are reproduced from that table; the DNA served to infer D and trimming. The sample gives approximately 69,000 clones, under 85% of which show up once; approximately 15% is in the top ten.

This receptor was taken from a man aged 60 to 75 with acute or convalescent COVID-19. This rearrangement joins TRBV20-1 to TRBJ1-5; 7 bases agree with TRBD1. Material for sequencing was peripheral blood. CDR3 in DNA: TGCAGTGCTAGTCGAGACAGGGACCATCAGCCCCAGCATTTT. The encoded protein is CSASRDRDHQPQHF.